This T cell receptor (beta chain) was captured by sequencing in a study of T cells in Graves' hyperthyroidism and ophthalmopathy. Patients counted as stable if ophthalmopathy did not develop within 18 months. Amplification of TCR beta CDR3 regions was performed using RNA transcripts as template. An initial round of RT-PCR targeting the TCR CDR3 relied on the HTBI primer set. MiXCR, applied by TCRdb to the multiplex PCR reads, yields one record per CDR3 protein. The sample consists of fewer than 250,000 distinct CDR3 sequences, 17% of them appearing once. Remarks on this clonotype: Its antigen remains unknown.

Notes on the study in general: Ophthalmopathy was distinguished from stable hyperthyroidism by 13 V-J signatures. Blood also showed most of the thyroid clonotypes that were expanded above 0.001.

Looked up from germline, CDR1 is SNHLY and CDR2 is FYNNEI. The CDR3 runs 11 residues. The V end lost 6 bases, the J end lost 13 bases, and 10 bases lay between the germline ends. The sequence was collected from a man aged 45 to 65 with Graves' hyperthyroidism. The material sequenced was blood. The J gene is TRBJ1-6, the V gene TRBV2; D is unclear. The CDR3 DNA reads TGTGCCAGCAGGACGGACGATCCCCTCCACTTT. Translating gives CASRTDDPLHF.